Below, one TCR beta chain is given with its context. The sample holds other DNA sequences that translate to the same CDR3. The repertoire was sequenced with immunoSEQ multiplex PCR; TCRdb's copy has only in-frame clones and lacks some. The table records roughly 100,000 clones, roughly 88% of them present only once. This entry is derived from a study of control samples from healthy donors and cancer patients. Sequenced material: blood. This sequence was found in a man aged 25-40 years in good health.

CDR3 sequence reads: CASSLTDTQYF. CDR3 DNA: TGTGCCAGCAGCCTCACAGATACGCAGTATTTT. This chain links TRBV7-2 with TRBJ2-3; D gene unclear. Deletions cut 5 bases from V and 2 bases from J, with 2 bases between. The CDR3 has 11 amino acids. Per the germline V gene, CDR1 is SGHTA and CDR2 is FQGNSA. The whole variable domain, remainder taken from reference TRBV7-2 and TRBJ2-3, is GAGVSQSPSNKVTEKGKDVELRCDPISGHTALYWYRQSLGQGLEFLIYFQGNSAPDKSGLPSDRFSAERTGGSVSTLTIQRTQQEDSAVYLCASSLTDTQYFGPGTRLTVL.